Listed below are T cell receptor beta chains from one sample, sequenced in a study of T-cell reconstitution after alpha-beta-depleted transplantation in children. TCRdb processed the PCR reads anew with MiXCR; each CDR3 protein has one entry. The table includes hundreds of thousands of distinct CDR3 sequences, over 15% detected once. Sequenced material: PBMCs from the stem cell graft donor, taken from the stem cell graft. Receptors originate from a human donor who donated a stem cell graft to a child with acute myeloid leukemia. Both conserved end residues are part of each CDR3. The D gene is left open where the match is weak. Where a row states a size, it is once, few, many or the class of an expanded clone; other rows omit it.

abundance: NA; v_gene: TRBV12-5; j_gene: TRBJ2-3; d_gene: NA; CDR3nt: TGTGCTAGTGGTTTGTCTATACTAGGAGGCACAGATACGCAGTATTTT; CDR3aa: CASGLSILGGTDTQYF
abundance: NA; v_gene: TRBV18; j_gene: TRBJ2-3; d_gene: NA; CDR3nt: TGTGCCAGCTCACCGCATGCCCTCGATACGCAGTATTTT; CDR3aa: CASSPHALDTQYF
abundance: many; v_gene: TRBV29-1; j_gene: TRBJ2-5; d_gene: NA; CDR3nt: TGCAGCGTTGGGACTGTGGGGGGTCGAGAGACCCAGTACTTC; CDR3aa: CSVGTVGGRETQYF
abundance: many; v_gene: TRBV4-2; j_gene: TRBJ2-3; d_gene: TRBD2; CDR3nt: TGTGCCAGCAGCCAAGAACTAGCGGGGTTCCCCACAGATACGCAGTATTTT; CDR3aa: CASSQELAGFPTDTQYF
abundance: few; v_gene: TRBV15; j_gene: TRBJ2-6; d_gene: NA; CDR3nt: TGTGCCACCCTCCGACCCTTAGGACCTTTCTCTGGGGCCAACGTCCTGACTTTC; CDR3aa: CATLRPLGPFSGANVLTF
abundance: NA; v_gene: TRBV12-3/TRBV12-4; j_gene: TRBJ2-3; d_gene: TRBD2; CDR3nt: TGTGCCAGCAGCCATAGCGGGGAGGGGACAGATACGCAGTATTTT; CDR3aa: CASSHSGEGTDTQYF
abundance: many; v_gene: TRBV20-1; j_gene: TRBJ2-1; d_gene: NA; CDR3nt: TGCAGTGCTAGGTCCAGGCAGCCCAATGAGCAGTTCTTC; CDR3aa: CSARSRQPNEQFF
abundance: NA; v_gene: TRBV29-1; j_gene: TRBJ2-4; d_gene: TRBD2; CDR3nt: TGCAGCGTTGAAGATCCTCTGTCCCGGGGGGGGGAAAACATTCAGTACTTC; CDR3aa: CSVEDPLSRGGENIQYF
abundance: few; v_gene: TRBV20-1; j_gene: TRBJ1-1; d_gene: TRBD1; CDR3nt: TGCAGTGCTAGCACCGGGACAGGGGGTATGAACACTGAAGCTTTCTTT; CDR3aa: CSASTGTGGMNTEAFF
abundance: NA; v_gene: TRBV5-1; j_gene: TRBJ1-1; d_gene: NA; CDR3nt: TGCGCCAGCAGCTCGACGACGGGGACTAACACTGAAGCTTTCTTT; CDR3aa: CASSSTTGTNTEAFF
abundance: NA; v_gene: TRBV5-1; j_gene: TRBJ2-1; d_gene: NA; CDR3nt: TGCGCCAGCAGGAGGGGAACGGCAGACAATGAGCAGTTCTTC; CDR3aa: CASRRGTADNEQFF
abundance: many; v_gene: TRBV5-1; j_gene: TRBJ1-1; d_gene: TRBD1; CDR3nt: TGCGCCAGCAGCTCGAGGGACAGGATGAACACTGAAGCTTTCTTT; CDR3aa: CASSSRDRMNTEAFF
abundance: many; v_gene: TRBV29-1; j_gene: TRBJ2-7; d_gene: TRBD1; CDR3nt: TGCAGCGTAGCGGCAGGGGGCTCCTACGAGCAGTACTTC; CDR3aa: CSVAAGGSYEQYF
abundance: few; v_gene: TRBV27; j_gene: TRBJ2-3; d_gene: NA; CDR3nt: TGTGCCAGCAGTTTACAGGTCGGGGATACGCAGTATTTT; CDR3aa: CASSLQVGDTQYF
abundance: NA; v_gene: TRBV18; j_gene: TRBJ1-2; d_gene: TRBD1; CDR3nt: TGTGCCAGCTCACCTGGGACAGAGATCGCTCGTGGCTACACCTTC; CDR3aa: CASSPGTEIARGYTF
abundance: many; v_gene: TRBV12-3/TRBV12-4; j_gene: TRBJ1-1; d_gene: NA; CDR3nt: TGTGCCAGCAGTTTAGAAGACAGGCTAAACACTGAAGCTTTCTTT; CDR3aa: CASSLEDRLNTEAFF
abundance: NA; v_gene: TRBV15; j_gene: TRBJ2-6; d_gene: NA; CDR3nt: TGTGCCACCAGCAGAGATTCAGGGACCAACGTCCTGACTTTC; CDR3aa: CATSRDSGTNVLTF
abundance: NA; v_gene: TRBV4-3; j_gene: TRBJ2-7; d_gene: NA; CDR3nt: TGCGCCAGCAGCCAAGGGATCAGGAAGATTCCCTACGAGCAGTACTTC; CDR3aa: CASSQGIRKIPYEQYF
abundance: many; v_gene: TRBV20-1; j_gene: TRBJ2-7; d_gene: NA; CDR3nt: TGCAGTGCTAGACCGTACAGGGAAGAGCAGTACTTC; CDR3aa: CSARPYREEQYF
abundance: many; v_gene: TRBV29-1; j_gene: TRBJ1-1; d_gene: NA; CDR3nt: TGCAGCGTTGTACGGGGAGGCCAGAACACTGAAGCTTTCTTT; CDR3aa: CSVVRGGQNTEAFF
abundance: many; v_gene: TRBV5-1; j_gene: TRBJ2-2; d_gene: NA; CDR3nt: TGCGCCAGCAGCTTACAGGGGAACACCGGGGAGCTGTTTTTT; CDR3aa: CASSLQGNTGELFF
abundance: many; v_gene: TRBV20-1; j_gene: TRBJ2-1; d_gene: TRBD1; CDR3nt: TGCAGTGCCACAGGACAGGGGAAAATCAATGAGCAGTTCTTC; CDR3aa: CSATGQGKINEQFF
abundance: many; v_gene: TRBV20-1; j_gene: TRBJ2-2; d_gene: NA; CDR3nt: TGCAGTGCCCAGAGAAGCGGGTTATCCGGGGAGCTGTTTTTT; CDR3aa: CSAQRSGLSGELFF
abundance: few; v_gene: TRBV5-5; j_gene: TRBJ2-1; d_gene: TRBD2; CDR3nt: TGTGCCAGCACCCCATTTACTAGCGGGGGAAATAATGAGCAGTTCTTC; CDR3aa: CASTPFTSGGNNEQFF
abundance: NA; v_gene: TRBV6-2/TRBV6-3; j_gene: TRBJ1-5; d_gene: TRBD1; CDR3nt: TGTGCCAGCAGTTCCCGGGACAGGAATAGCAATCAGCCCCAGCATTTT; CDR3aa: CASSSRDRNSNQPQHF
abundance: NA; v_gene: TRBV25-1; j_gene: TRBJ2-6; d_gene: NA; CDR3nt: TGTGCCAGCAGTGAAACTGCCAGCACTGGGGCCAACGTCCTGACTTTC; CDR3aa: CASSETASTGANVLTF
abundance: NA; v_gene: TRBV14; j_gene: TRBJ1-5; d_gene: TRBD1; CDR3nt: TGTGCCAGCAGCCAAGGTGGACAGGGCGGCAATCAGCCCCAGCATTTT; CDR3aa: CASSQGGQGGNQPQHF
abundance: NA; v_gene: TRBV4-1; j_gene: TRBJ1-1; d_gene: NA; CDR3nt: TGCGCCAGCAGCCGAGGCCCGACCACAGGACCGGGGACTGAAGCTTTCTTT; CDR3aa: CASSRGPTTGPGTEAFF
abundance: many; v_gene: TRBV7-9; j_gene: TRBJ2-2; d_gene: TRBD2; CDR3nt: TGTGCCAGCAGCTTACATCTAGCGGGCCGCACCGGGGAGCTGTTTTTT; CDR3aa: CASSLHLAGRTGELFF
abundance: many; v_gene: TRBV5-1; j_gene: TRBJ2-1; d_gene: TRBD1; CDR3nt: TGCGCCAGCAGCCGGGCGACAGGGACAGGCCACAATGAGCAGTTCTTC; CDR3aa: CASSRATGTGHNEQFF
abundance: few; v_gene: TRBV6-2/TRBV6-3; j_gene: TRBJ2-5; d_gene: TRBD1; CDR3nt: TGTGCCAGCAGTTACAAGACAGGGGAAAGGACCCAGTACTTC; CDR3aa: CASSYKTGERTQYF
abundance: NA; v_gene: TRBV12-3/TRBV12-4; j_gene: TRBJ2-2; d_gene: TRBD2; CDR3nt: TGTGCCAGCGGCTCCTCCGACAGAATTGGAGCGGGGACCGGGGAGCTGTTTTTT; CDR3aa: CASGSSDRIGAGTGELFF
abundance: NA; v_gene: TRBV11-3; j_gene: TRBJ2-7; d_gene: NA; CDR3nt: TGTGCCAGCAGCTTAATGGGGCAGGGTTCCTACGAGCAGTACTTC; CDR3aa: CASSLMGQGSYEQYF
abundance: few; v_gene: TRBV6-5; j_gene: TRBJ2-1; d_gene: NA; CDR3nt: TGTGCCAGCAGTTACTCGATGGGGGTGAGAGATGAGCAGTTCTTC; CDR3aa: CASSYSMGVRDEQFF
abundance: many; v_gene: TRBV20-1; j_gene: TRBJ1-2; d_gene: TRBD1; CDR3nt: TGCAGTGCTTTCGGACAGGGGAACTATGGCTACACCTTC; CDR3aa: CSAFGQGNYGYTF
abundance: NA; v_gene: TRBV7-9; j_gene: TRBJ2-1; d_gene: TRBD1; CDR3nt: TGTGCCAGCAGTCAGACCGGGACAGGGCACAATGAGCAGTTCTTC; CDR3aa: CASSQTGTGHNEQFF
abundance: few; v_gene: TRBV6-1; j_gene: TRBJ2-1; d_gene: NA; CDR3nt: TGTGCCAGCACCGAGGTACTACCGTACAATGAGCAGTTCTTC; CDR3aa: CASTEVLPYNEQFF
abundance: few; v_gene: TRBV20-1; j_gene: TRBJ1-3; d_gene: TRBD1; CDR3nt: TGCAGTGCTAGGCCCGGGACAGGGACAGGAAACACCATATATTTT; CDR3aa: CSARPGTGTGNTIYF
abundance: NA; v_gene: TRBV3-1; j_gene: TRBJ2-2; d_gene: NA; CDR3nt: TGTGCCAGCAGCCAAGGGTTCCGAGCGAACACCGGGGAGCTGTTTTTT; CDR3aa: CASSQGFRANTGELFF
abundance: NA; v_gene: TRBV7-2; j_gene: TRBJ2-1; d_gene: TRBD2; CDR3nt: TGTGCCAGCAGCTTAGCCCTACTAGCGGGGGGTGGTGAGCAGTTCTTC; CDR3aa: CASSLALLAGGGEQFF
abundance: once; v_gene: TRBV19; j_gene: TRBJ1-5; d_gene: NA; CDR3nt: TGTGCCAGTAGTACAACTCGGGACTATAGCAATCAGCCCCAGCATTTT; CDR3aa: CASSTTRDYSNQPQHF
abundance: few; v_gene: TRBV5-6; j_gene: TRBJ2-5; d_gene: TRBD1; CDR3nt: TGTGCCAGCAGCTTGCATCTCGGGACAGGGATTGGAGAGACCCAGTACTTC; CDR3aa: CASSLHLGTGIGETQYF
abundance: NA; v_gene: TRBV18; j_gene: TRBJ1-3; d_gene: NA; CDR3nt: TGTGCCAGCTCACCGGACAGCTCTGGAAACACCATATATTTT; CDR3aa: CASSPDSSGNTIYF
abundance: NA; v_gene: TRBV20-1; j_gene: TRBJ2-1; d_gene: TRBD2; CDR3nt: TGCAGTGCTAGAGATACCACTAGCGGGGTATCTTATTTTAGCTCCTACAATGAGCAGTTCTTC; CDR3aa: CSARDTTSGVSYFSSYNEQFF
abundance: many; v_gene: TRBV9; j_gene: TRBJ2-2; d_gene: NA; CDR3nt: TGTGCCAGCAGCGTAACACTAGCGAACACCGGGGAGCTGTTTTTT; CDR3aa: CASSVTLANTGELFF
abundance: many; v_gene: TRBV15; j_gene: TRBJ2-1; d_gene: NA; CDR3nt: TGTGCCACCAGCAAATCAGACAGCTACAATGAGCAGTTCTTC; CDR3aa: CATSKSDSYNEQFF
abundance: many; v_gene: TRBV5-1; j_gene: TRBJ2-1; d_gene: NA; CDR3nt: TGCGCCAGCAGGTCTCCGGGAAGTCCCTACAATGAGCAGTTCTTC; CDR3aa: CASRSPGSPYNEQFF
abundance: many; v_gene: TRBV4-2; j_gene: TRBJ2-1; d_gene: NA; CDR3nt: TGTGCCAGCAGCCAACGGGGGCGGGAGCAGTTCTTC; CDR3aa: CASSQRGREQFF
abundance: few; v_gene: TRBV7-2; j_gene: TRBJ1-2; d_gene: NA; CDR3nt: TGTGCCAGCAGCCGGGACATGGATGGCTACACCTTC; CDR3aa: CASSRDMDGYTF
abundance: few; v_gene: TRBV5-6; j_gene: TRBJ1-5; d_gene: TRBD1; CDR3nt: TGTGCCAGCAGCTTTCACCAGGGGGATCAGCCCCAGCATTTT; CDR3aa: CASSFHQGDQPQHF
abundance: many; v_gene: TRBV29-1; j_gene: TRBJ1-1; d_gene: TRBD1; CDR3nt: TGCAGCGGGGGACAGTTGAACACTGAAGCTTTCTTT; CDR3aa: CSGGQLNTEAFF
abundance: many; v_gene: TRBV20-1; j_gene: TRBJ2-2; d_gene: NA; CDR3nt: TGCAGTGCTAGACCCTCCGGACGGACCGGGGAGCTGTTTTTT; CDR3aa: CSARPSGRTGELFF
abundance: NA; v_gene: TRBV11-2; j_gene: TRBJ2-1; d_gene: TRBD1; CDR3nt: TGTGCCAGCAGCCGTTGGGACAGGGGGCCGGATGAGCAGTTCTTC; CDR3aa: CASSRWDRGPDEQFF
abundance: many; v_gene: TRBV5-5; j_gene: TRBJ2-4; d_gene: TRBD1; CDR3nt: TGTGCCAGCAGGGGACAGGGGAACAAAAACATTCAGTACTTC; CDR3aa: CASRGQGNKNIQYF
abundance: NA; v_gene: TRBV14; j_gene: TRBJ1-3; d_gene: NA; CDR3nt: TGTGCCAGCAGCCAAGAGACAGACTCTGGAAACACCATATATTTT; CDR3aa: CASSQETDSGNTIYF
abundance: NA; v_gene: TRBV20-1; j_gene: TRBJ1-5; d_gene: NA; CDR3nt: TGCAGTGCTATGGCGGGGGGTAGGGATCAGCCCCAGCATTTT; CDR3aa: CSAMAGGRDQPQHF
abundance: many; v_gene: TRBV20-1; j_gene: TRBJ1-2; d_gene: NA; CDR3nt: TGCAGTGCTAGGACCCCGGGGAAGGAGTATGGCTACACCTTC; CDR3aa: CSARTPGKEYGYTF
abundance: NA; v_gene: TRBV4-3; j_gene: TRBJ1-1; d_gene: NA; CDR3nt: TGCGCCAGCAGCCAAGATTTTCCCCTTGGGGAGACAAGTCCGAACACTGAAGCTTTCTTT; CDR3aa: CASSQDFPLGETSPNTEAFF
abundance: many; v_gene: TRBV20-1; j_gene: TRBJ2-7; d_gene: NA; CDR3nt: TGCAGTGCCGGTCCCCCACGGGGCGGAGGGGCCGGCGAGCAGTACTTC; CDR3aa: CSAGPPRGGGAGEQYF